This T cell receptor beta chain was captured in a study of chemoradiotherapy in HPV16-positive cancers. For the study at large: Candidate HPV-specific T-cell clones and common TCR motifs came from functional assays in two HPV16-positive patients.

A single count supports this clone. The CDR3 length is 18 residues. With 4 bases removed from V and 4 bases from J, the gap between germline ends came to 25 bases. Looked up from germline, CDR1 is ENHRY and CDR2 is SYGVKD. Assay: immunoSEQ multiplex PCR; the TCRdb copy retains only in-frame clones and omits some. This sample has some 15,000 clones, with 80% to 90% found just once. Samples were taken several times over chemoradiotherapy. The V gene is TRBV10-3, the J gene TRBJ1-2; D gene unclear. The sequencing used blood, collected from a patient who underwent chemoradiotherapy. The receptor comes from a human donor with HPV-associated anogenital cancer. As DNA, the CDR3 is TGTGCCATCAGTGGTTGGCCCGAGACTGGGCAGGCATTCTATGGCTACACCTTC. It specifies CAISGWPETGQAFYGYTF.